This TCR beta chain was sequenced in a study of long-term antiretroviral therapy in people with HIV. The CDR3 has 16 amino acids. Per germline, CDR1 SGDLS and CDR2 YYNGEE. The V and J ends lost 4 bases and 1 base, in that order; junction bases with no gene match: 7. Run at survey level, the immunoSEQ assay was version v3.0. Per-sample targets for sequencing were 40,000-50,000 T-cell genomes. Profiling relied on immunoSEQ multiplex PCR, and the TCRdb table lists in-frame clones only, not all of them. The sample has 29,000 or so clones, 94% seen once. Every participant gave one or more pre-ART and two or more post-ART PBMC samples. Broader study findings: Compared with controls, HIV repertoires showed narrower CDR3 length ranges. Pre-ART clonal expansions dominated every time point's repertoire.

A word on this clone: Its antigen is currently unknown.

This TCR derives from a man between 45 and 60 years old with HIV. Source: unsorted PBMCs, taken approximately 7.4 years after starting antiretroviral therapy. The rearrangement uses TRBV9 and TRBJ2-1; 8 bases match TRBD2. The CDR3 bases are TGTGCCAGCAGCCCCGGGGGGACTAGGTCCTACAATGAGCAGTTCTTC. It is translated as CASSPGGTRSYNEQFF.